The rows below give T cell receptor beta chains drawn from one sample of a study of cytomegalovirus exposure and HLA in healthy donors. Assay used: immunoSEQ multiplex PCR; TCRdb lists only in-frame clones, some missing. The sample has under 200,000 clones; roughly 77% are singletons. Input material: PBMCs. Receptor source: a middle-aged man in good health and CMV-seropositive. CDR3s include the opening cysteine and the closing phenylalanine or tryptophan. Each record gives: D gene, V gene, clone size, J gene, CDR3 DNA, CDR3 protein. The D gene is left open where the match is weak. Size is omitted from some rows. Given values are once, few, many or a class for expanded clones.

D gene: TRBD1; V gene: TRBV19; clone size: .; J gene: TRBJ2-7; CDR3 DNA: TGTGCCAGTAGTATATCCAGGGGGCGCGGGTACGAGCAGTACTTC; CDR3 protein: CASSISRGRGYEQYF
D gene: .; V gene: TRBV18; clone size: .; J gene: TRBJ1-2; CDR3 DNA: TGTGCCAGCTCACCACCAGGGGCCTATGGCTACACCTTC; CDR3 protein: CASSPPGAYGYTF
D gene: TRBD2; V gene: TRBV7-3; clone size: .; J gene: TRBJ2-3; CDR3 DNA: TGTGCCAGCAGCTTGGGTAGCGGGGGGGCGGTAGGCACAGATACGCAGTATTTT; CDR3 protein: CASSLGSGGAVGTDTQYF
D gene: TRBD1; V gene: TRBV10-3; clone size: few; J gene: TRBJ1-6; CDR3 DNA: TGTGCCATCAGTGAGTCCAGGACAGGCGGGTCGGAAGGATCACCCCTCCACTTT; CDR3 protein: CAISESRTGGSEGSPLHF
D gene: .; V gene: TRBV6-5; clone size: .; J gene: TRBJ2-3; CDR3 DNA: TGTGCCAGCAGTCCTCGGGATACGCAGTATTTT; CDR3 protein: CASSPRDTQYF
D gene: .; V gene: TRBV9; clone size: .; J gene: TRBJ2-5; CDR3 DNA: TGTGCCAGCAGCGTAGGGGTGGGCGGGACCCTTGAAGAGACCCAGTACTTC; CDR3 protein: CASSVGVGGTLEETQYF
D gene: TRBD2; V gene: TRBV2; clone size: .; J gene: TRBJ2-4; CDR3 DNA: TGTGCCAGCAGTACGGCGGGAGGGGCCAAAAACATTCAGTACTTC; CDR3 protein: CASSTAGGAKNIQYF
D gene: .; V gene: TRBV14; clone size: .; J gene: TRBJ2-2; CDR3 DNA: TGTGCCAGCAGCCAAGAGTACAGAACCGGGGAGCTGTTTTTT; CDR3 protein: CASSQEYRTGELFF
D gene: .; V gene: TRBV18; clone size: .; J gene: TRBJ1-5; CDR3 DNA: TGTGCCAGCTCACCACAGGGAGATCAGCCCCAGCATTTT; CDR3 protein: CASSPQGDQPQHF
D gene: TRBD1; V gene: TRBV5-6; clone size: .; J gene: TRBJ2-3; CDR3 DNA: TGTGCCAGCAGCCTAAAACAGGGGAGCACGCAGTATTTT; CDR3 protein: CASSLKQGSTQYF
D gene: TRBD1; V gene: TRBV12-5; clone size: .; J gene: TRBJ2-2; CDR3 DNA: TGTGCTAGTGGTTTGAGGAACAGGGGGCGCGGCACCGGGGAGCTGTTTTTT; CDR3 protein: CASGLRNRGRGTGELFF
D gene: TRBD2; V gene: TRBV27; clone size: .; J gene: TRBJ2-1; CDR3 DNA: TGTGCCAGCAGCCGGACTAGCGGGAGGATCCCATCCTACAATGAGCAGTTCTTC; CDR3 protein: CASSRTSGRIPSYNEQFF
D gene: TRBD1; V gene: TRBV7-8; clone size: .; J gene: TRBJ1-4; CDR3 DNA: TGTGCCAGCAGCTTAGTGGCAGGGGGTCCTGCAACTAATGAAAAACTGTTTTTT; CDR3 protein: CASSLVAGGPATNEKLFF
D gene: .; V gene: TRBV5-6; clone size: .; J gene: TRBJ2-3; CDR3 DNA: TGTGCCAGCAGTTCCGGGACAAGAAGCACAGATACGCAGTATTTT; CDR3 protein: CASSSGTRSTDTQYF
D gene: .; V gene: TRBV14; clone size: .; J gene: TRBJ1-1; CDR3 DNA: TGTGCCAGCAGCCAACTGCGTACCACTGAAGCTTTCTTT; CDR3 protein: CASSQLRTTEAFF
D gene: TRBD1; V gene: TRBV7-9; clone size: few; J gene: TRBJ2-6; CDR3 DNA: TGTGCCAGCAGCTTAGGTTTGGGGACAGCGATCTCTGGGGCCAACGTCCTGACTTTC; CDR3 protein: CASSLGLGTAISGANVLTF
D gene: .; V gene: TRBV6-6; clone size: .; J gene: TRBJ2-7; CDR3 DNA: TGTGCCAGCACAGGGGATCGGAACGAGCAGTACTTC; CDR3 protein: CASTGDRNEQYF
D gene: .; V gene: TRBV9; clone size: .; J gene: TRBJ1-6; CDR3 DNA: TGTGCCAGCAGCGCGGGGGGCAATTCACCCCTCCACTTT; CDR3 protein: CASSAGGNSPLHF
D gene: .; V gene: TRBV7-9; clone size: .; J gene: TRBJ2-7; CDR3 DNA: TGTGCCAGCAGCATAGGAACAGGGAATTGGGTCGAGCAGTACTTC; CDR3 protein: CASSIGTGNWVEQYF
D gene: TRBD1; V gene: TRBV6-1; clone size: .; J gene: TRBJ1-1; CDR3 DNA: TGTGCCATCAGTGTTGGAGGGACAGGGTCTCCCAACACTGAAGCTTTCTTT; CDR3 protein: CAISVGGTGSPNTEAFF
D gene: .; V gene: TRBV6-5; clone size: .; J gene: TRBJ1-1; CDR3 DNA: TGTGCCAGCAGTTCCCCTGCAGGAGCTTTCTTT; CDR3 protein: CASSSPAGAFF
D gene: .; V gene: TRBV6-4; clone size: .; J gene: TRBJ2-2; CDR3 DNA: TGTGCCAGCACGGTCGGCGGGTGGAACACCGGGGAGCTGTTTTTT; CDR3 protein: CASTVGGWNTGELFF
D gene: .; V gene: TRBV27; clone size: .; J gene: TRBJ2-2; CDR3 DNA: TGTGCCAGCAGTATCAGGGGCGCTGGCACCGGGGAGCTGTTTTTT; CDR3 protein: CASSIRGAGTGELFF
D gene: .; V gene: TRBV5-1; clone size: .; J gene: TRBJ2-3; CDR3 DNA: TGCGCCAGCAGCAGGAGACAGGAAAGCACAGATACGCAGTATTTT; CDR3 protein: CASSRRQESTDTQYF
D gene: TRBD1; V gene: TRBV6-5; clone size: .; J gene: TRBJ1-4; CDR3 DNA: TGTGCCAGCAGCCTGGGACAGGGAAGCGAAAAACTGTTTTTT; CDR3 protein: CASSLGQGSEKLFF
D gene: TRBD2; V gene: TRBV7-8; clone size: .; J gene: TRBJ2-5; CDR3 DNA: TGTGCCAGCAGCTTAACGCCTAGCGGGAGGGTAGGAGGAGAGACCCAGTACTTC; CDR3 protein: CASSLTPSGRVGGETQYF
D gene: TRBD1; V gene: TRBV7-8; clone size: .; J gene: TRBJ2-5; CDR3 DNA: TGTGCCAGCAGCTTAGGCAGGGGGACAGGGACTCAGGAGACCCAGTACTTC; CDR3 protein: CASSLGRGTGTQETQYF
D gene: .; V gene: TRBV11-1; clone size: .; J gene: TRBJ1-1; CDR3 DNA: TGTGCCAGCAGCCTCAGGGGAGGGACTGAAGCTTTCTTT; CDR3 protein: CASSLRGGTEAFF
D gene: TRBD1; V gene: TRBV7-6; clone size: .; J gene: TRBJ2-7; CDR3 DNA: TGTGCCAGCAGCTTAAGGCCACGGACAGGGTACTACGAGCAGTACTTC; CDR3 protein: CASSLRPRTGYYEQYF
D gene: TRBD2; V gene: TRBV4-1; clone size: .; J gene: TRBJ2-3; CDR3 DNA: TGCGCCAGCAGCCAAATACTAGCGGGGGGAATAGATACGCAGTATTTT; CDR3 protein: CASSQILAGGIDTQYF
D gene: .; V gene: TRBV25-1; clone size: .; J gene: TRBJ1-1; CDR3 DNA: TGTGCCAGCAGCCGGGGGGGCCCCGCCCAGGCTTTCTTT; CDR3 protein: CASSRGGPAQAFF
D gene: TRBD1; V gene: TRBV5-1; clone size: .; J gene: TRBJ2-7; CDR3 DNA: TGCGCCAGCAGCGTGACAGGGGCCTACGAGCAGTACTTC; CDR3 protein: CASSVTGAYEQYF
D gene: .; V gene: TRBV29-1; clone size: .; J gene: TRBJ1-1; CDR3 DNA: TGCAGCGTTGTATCCCCGGGTGGCACTGAAGCTTTCTTT; CDR3 protein: CSVVSPGGTEAFF
D gene: TRBD2; V gene: TRBV5-5; clone size: .; J gene: TRBJ2-7; CDR3 DNA: TGTGCCAGCAGCATTGATCCTAGCGGGTACTCCTACGAGCAGTACTTC; CDR3 protein: CASSIDPSGYSYEQYF
D gene: .; V gene: TRBV7-2; clone size: .; J gene: TRBJ1-1; CDR3 DNA: TGTGCCAGCGGACGGGGAATGAACACTGAAGCTTTCTTT; CDR3 protein: CASGRGMNTEAFF
D gene: .; V gene: TRBV7-6; clone size: .; J gene: TRBJ2-7; CDR3 DNA: TGTGCCAGCAGCTTAGGAGACAGTCGTTCCTACGAGCAGTACTTC; CDR3 protein: CASSLGDSRSYEQYF
D gene: .; V gene: TRBV10-3; clone size: once; J gene: TRBJ2-1; CDR3 DNA: TGTGCCATCGGCCTACTAGATCAGTATGAGCAGTTCTTC; CDR3 protein: CAIGLLDQYEQFF
D gene: .; V gene: TRBV19; clone size: .; J gene: TRBJ1-5; CDR3 DNA: TGTGCCAGTAGTTCCACAGGGTCCGGCGTAGGTGGGACTCAGCCCCAGCATTTT; CDR3 protein: CASSSTGSGVGGTQPQHF
D gene: TRBD1; V gene: TRBV6-5; clone size: .; J gene: TRBJ2-7; CDR3 DNA: TGTGCCAGCAGTTCAGGACAGGGCCCCTACGAGCAGTACTTC; CDR3 protein: CASSSGQGPYEQYF
D gene: .; V gene: TRBV10-3; clone size: few; J gene: TRBJ1-3; CDR3 DNA: TGTGCCATCAGCCCGGGACTGAGCTCTGGAAACACCATATATTTT; CDR3 protein: CAISPGLSSGNTIYF
D gene: TRBD2; V gene: TRBV5-1; clone size: .; J gene: TRBJ2-5; CDR3 DNA: TGCGCCAGCAGCTTGGGGACTAGCGGCCAAGAGTCCCAGTACTTC; CDR3 protein: CASSLGTSGQESQYF
D gene: TRBD1; V gene: TRBV9; clone size: .; J gene: TRBJ1-3; CDR3 DNA: TGTGCCAGCAGCGAGGGGGCGAGGAGTGTTACTGGAAACACCATATATTTT; CDR3 protein: CASSEGARSVTGNTIYF
D gene: TRBD1; V gene: TRBV7-2; clone size: .; J gene: TRBJ2-1; CDR3 DNA: TGTGCCAGCAGCTTTGGGACAGCAACCTACAATGAGCAGTTCTTC; CDR3 protein: CASSFGTATYNEQFF
D gene: TRBD2; V gene: TRBV4-1; clone size: .; J gene: TRBJ2-2; CDR3 DNA: TGCGCCAGCAGCCCGGGTCTAGCGGGGAGGTACACCGGGGAGCTGTTTTTT; CDR3 protein: CASSPGLAGRYTGELFF
D gene: TRBD2; V gene: TRBV28; clone size: .; J gene: TRBJ2-1; CDR3 DNA: TGTGCCAGCAGTTTAGGGGTGAGGACTAGCGGGAGGGAATACAATGAGCAGTTCTTC; CDR3 protein: CASSLGVRTSGREYNEQFF
D gene: .; V gene: TRBV30; clone size: .; J gene: TRBJ1-1; CDR3 DNA: TGTGCCTGGAACCTAAGGGGGGGCACTGAAGCTTTCTTT; CDR3 protein: CAWNLRGGTEAFF
D gene: TRBD2; V gene: TRBV9; clone size: .; J gene: TRBJ2-7; CDR3 DNA: TGTGCCAGCAGCCCCAACCCTCGGGGGGGGCGGATTAAGAACGAGCAGTACTTC; CDR3 protein: CASSPNPRGGRIKNEQYF
D gene: .; V gene: TRBV5-1; clone size: .; J gene: TRBJ1-5; CDR3 DNA: TGCGCCAGCAGCTTGGTTCCCGGTAGCAATCAGCCCCAGCATTTT; CDR3 protein: CASSLVPGSNQPQHF